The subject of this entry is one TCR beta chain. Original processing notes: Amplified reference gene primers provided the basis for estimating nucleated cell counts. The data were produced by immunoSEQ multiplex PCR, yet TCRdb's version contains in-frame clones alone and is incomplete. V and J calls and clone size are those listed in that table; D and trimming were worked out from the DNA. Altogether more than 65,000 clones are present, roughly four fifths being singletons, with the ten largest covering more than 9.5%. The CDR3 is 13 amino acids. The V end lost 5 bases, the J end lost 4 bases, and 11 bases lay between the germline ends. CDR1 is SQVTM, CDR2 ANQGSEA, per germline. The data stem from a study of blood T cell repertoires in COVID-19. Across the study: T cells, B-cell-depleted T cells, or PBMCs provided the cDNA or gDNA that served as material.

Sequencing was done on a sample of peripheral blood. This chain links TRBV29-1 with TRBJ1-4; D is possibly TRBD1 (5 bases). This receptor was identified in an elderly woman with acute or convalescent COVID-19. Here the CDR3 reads CSVRGGGNEKLFF. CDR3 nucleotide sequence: TGCAGCGTTCGCGGGGGAGGTAATGAAAAACTGTTTTTT. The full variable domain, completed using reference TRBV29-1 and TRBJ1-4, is SAVISQKPSRDICQRGTSLTIQCQVDSQVTMMFWYRQQPGQSLTLIATANQGSEATYESGFVIDKFPISRPNLTFSTLTVSNMSPEDSSIYLCSVRGGGNEKLFFGSGTQLSVL.